The 3 T cell receptor beta chains below come from one sample, sequenced in a study of regulatory T cells in long-lasting Graves disease (dated by TCRdb to about 2021). The time point label corresponds to: newly diagnosed GD, antithyroid drugs for less than 3 months. For both TCR sequencing and RNA sequencing, RNA was extracted from PBMCs using TRIzol. Receptor libraries were prepared by multiplex PCR. The listed sequencing device is Illumina HiSeq 4000. CDR3 regions were amplified by Arm-PCR with iRepertoire HTBI primers to construct TCR beta libraries. TCRdb trimmed public reads at Q25 via fastp, called clones via MiXCR and kept in-frame beta chains. Identical CDR3 protein sequences are pooled into one entry, listed with their most common genes and DNA. The sample table shows about 530,000 distinct CDR3 sequences, and about 16% are seen once. The ten largest clonotypes hold approximately 25% of the sample.

Another study also made use of these data, one on T cells in Graves' hyperthyroidism and ophthalmopathy.

The sequences come from peripheral blood mononuclear cells (PBMCs), collected at new diagnosis, from a patient treated with antithyroid drugs. The receptors come from a woman aged 40 to 65 with Graves disease. Donor details come from another sample of the same person, matched by shared clones.

This clonotype has ten or more counts. This chain links TRBV20-1 with TRBJ2-3, with 7 bases matching TRBD2. The V and J ends lost 6 bases and 2 bases, in that order; junction bases with no gene match: 8. The germline CDR1 and CDR2 sequences are DFQATT and SNEGSKA (reference sequence). CDR3 length: 14 residues. In DNA, the CDR3 is TGCAGTGCGCAGGGACTATCCAACACAGATACGCAGTATTTT. This encodes CSAQGLSNTDTQYF.

This clonotype was recorded at least ten times. V and J are TRBV12-3 or TRBV12-4 and TRBJ1-1, with TRBD1 as a possible D gene (6 bases). The CDR3 sequence is 14 residues long. V was shortened by 5 bases and J by 0 bases, with 10 bases between the two germline ends. Here the CDR3 DNA reads TGTGCCAGCAGTCGAAACAGGGTGAACACTGAAGCTTTCTTT. Translated, it gives CASSRNRVNTEAFF.

The V gene is TRBV4-1, the J gene TRBJ2-2, with TRBD1 identical over 9 bases. The CDR3 has 16 amino acids. The V and J ends lost 6 bases and 4 bases, in that order; junction bases with no gene match: 9. Germline lookup yields CDR1 MGHRA and CDR2 YSYEKL. The CDR3 DNA is TGCGCCAGCAGTCAGGTCCGGGACAGGGTCACCGGGGAGCTGTTTTTT. This encodes CASSQVRDRVTGELFF.